This is a list of T cell receptor beta chains from one sample in a study of technical replicates of blood from a few donors. Measured with immunoSEQ multiplex PCR; TCRdb has only the in-frame clones, and not every one. The sample yields 74,000 or so clones, 92% seen once. Material for sequencing was T cells isolated from PBMCs. These receptors all stem from a human donor in good health. CDR3s include the opening cysteine and the closing phenylalanine or tryptophan. Fields, in order: J gene, V gene, clone size, D gene, CDR3 DNA, CDR3 protein. A D gene is named only where the DNA matches it firmly. The size field is filled for only some rows; it gives once, few, many or a size class.

TRBJ2-3,TRBV4-1,NA,TRBD2,TGCGCCAGCAGCCAAGTCAACCGCCTGGATCGACTAGCGGGAGGAGATACGCAGTATTTT,CASSQVNRLDRLAGGDTQYF
TRBJ2-7,TRBV27,NA,NA,TGTGCCAGCAGTTTATTGGTCCAGGGCCGGTACGAGCAGTACTTC,CASSLLVQGRYEQYF
TRBJ2-4,TRBV30,NA,TRBD2,TGTGCCTGGAGTGTTGAGCGGGAGATCAAAAACATTCAGTACTTC,CAWSVEREIKNIQYF
TRBJ2-1,TRBV6-5,NA,NA,TGTGCCAGCAGTTCTAGCATCGATGAGCAGTTCTTC,CASSSSIDEQFF
TRBJ2-4,TRBV6-1,NA,NA,TGTGCCAGCAGTGGCGTGCGTGCGGGGGCGAGCAAAAACATTCAGTACTTC,CASSGVRAGASKNIQYF
TRBJ1-1,TRBV19,NA,TRBD1,TGTGCCAGTTCCAGGGGGCTAATGAACACTGAAGCTTTCTTT,CASSRGLMNTEAFF
TRBJ1-1,TRBV9,NA,NA,TGTGCCAGCAGCGTAGTGTCACATTCAAACACTGAAGCTTTCTTT,CASSVVSHSNTEAFF
TRBJ1-4,TRBV5-1,NA,NA,TGCGCCAGCAGCTTGGCTGGGGGGGTAACTAATGAAAAACTGTTTTTT,CASSLAGGVTNEKLFF
TRBJ2-1,TRBV7-8,NA,NA,TGTGCCAGCAGCTTAGGGAGGGCAAATGAGCAGTTCTTC,CASSLGRANEQFF
TRBJ1-5,TRBV10-3,once,TRBD1,TGTGCCAGCGGACAGGGGCACAAGCAGCCCCAGCATTTT,CASGQGHKQPQHF
TRBJ2-1,TRBV10-3,NA,NA,TGTGCCATCAGTGACGTTAGCTCCTACAATGAGCAGTTCTTC,CAISDVSSYNEQFF
TRBJ2-7,TRBV28,NA,TRBD2,TGTGCCAGCAGTTTAATGGGACTAGTCTCCGCCGAGCAGTACTTC,CASSLMGLVSAEQYF
TRBJ1-2,TRBV11-2,NA,NA,TGTGCCAGCAGCGTCTCTCGGGATGGCTACACCTTC,CASSVSRDGYTF
TRBJ1-2,TRBV25-1,NA,TRBD1,TGTGCCAGCAGTGGGTACCGGACAGGGGGGGGCTACACCTTC,CASSGYRTGGGYTF
TRBJ2-3,TRBV13,NA,TRBD2,TGTGCCAGCAGCTTCCCCCCTTATGGGGGAGGGCCGGGAGATACGCAGTATTTT,CASSFPPYGGGPGDTQYF
TRBJ2-2,TRBV29-1,NA,TRBD1,TGCAGCGCTCGTACCGGGACAGGCACCGGGGAGCTGTTTTTT,CSARTGTGTGELFF
TRBJ1-5,TRBV30,few,NA,TGTGCCTGGAGTGATCCGGGATTCAATCAGCCCCAGCATTTT,CAWSDPGFNQPQHF
TRBJ2-1,TRBV7-3,NA,NA,TGTGCCAGCAGCCCAAACCGGGACAATGAGCAGTTCTTC,CASSPNRDNEQFF
TRBJ2-1,TRBV5-4,NA,NA,TGTGCCAGCAGCCAACAAAACCTCAATGAGCAGTTCTTC,CASSQQNLNEQFF
TRBJ1-5,TRBV28,NA,NA,TGTGCCAGCAGTTTTAGGGAGGGCAATCAGCCCCAGCATTTT,CASSFREGNQPQHF
TRBJ2-5,TRBV28,NA,NA,TGTGCCACCTATAAACCGGGAGTCCAAGAGACCCAGTACTTC,CATYKPGVQETQYF
TRBJ2-5,TRBV11-1,NA,TRBD2,TGTGCCAGCAGCCTTACTAGCGACCAAGAGACCCAGTACTTC,CASSLTSDQETQYF